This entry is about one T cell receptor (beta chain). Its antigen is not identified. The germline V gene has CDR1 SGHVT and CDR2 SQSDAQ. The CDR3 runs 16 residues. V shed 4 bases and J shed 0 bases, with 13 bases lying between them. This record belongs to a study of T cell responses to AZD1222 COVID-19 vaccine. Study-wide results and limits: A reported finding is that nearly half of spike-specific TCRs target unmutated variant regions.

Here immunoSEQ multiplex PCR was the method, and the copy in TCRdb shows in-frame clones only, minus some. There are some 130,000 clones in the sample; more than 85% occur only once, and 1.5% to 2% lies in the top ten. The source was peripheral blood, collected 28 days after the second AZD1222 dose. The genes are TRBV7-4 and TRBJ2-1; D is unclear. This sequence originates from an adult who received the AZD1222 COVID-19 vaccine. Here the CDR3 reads CASSSRKKSSYNEQFF. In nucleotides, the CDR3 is TGTGCCAGCAGCTCCCGTAAAAAGAGCTCCTACAATGAGCAGTTCTTC.